A selection of T cell receptor beta chains follows, all from one sample in a study of CD8 T cells in Susac syndrome. TCRdb recomputed calls from the immunoSEQ multiplex PCR reads with MiXCR, one row per CDR3 protein. This sample has 150,000 to 200,000 distinct CDR3 sequences; about 95% occur once, and the top ten carry around 0.14%. Input material: CD4+ T cells from PBMCs. The receptors here all came from a human donor in good health. The CDR3 runs from the conserved cysteine through the conserved F or W. The order of the fields is D gene, J gene, clone size, V gene, CDR3 protein, CDR3 DNA. D genes are given only for firm matches. Size is stated for part of the rows, as once, few or many counts, or as a class when the clone is expanded.

D: .; J: TRBJ1-1; size: .; V: TRBV29-1; CDR3: CSVERGTNTEAFF; DNA: TGCAGCGTTGAAAGGGGGACGAACACTGAAGCTTTCTTT
D: .; J: TRBJ2-5; size: .; V: TRBV24-1; CDR3: CATSDARVGDQETQYF; DNA: TGTGCCACCAGTGATGCCCGGGTGGGGGACCAAGAGACCCAGTACTTC
D: .; J: TRBJ2-1; size: .; V: TRBV7-3; CDR3: CASSLRDSDYNEQFF; DNA: TGTGCCAGCAGCCTCCGGGACTCAGACTACAATGAGCAGTTCTTC
D: .; J: TRBJ1-5; size: .; V: TRBV20-1; CDR3: CSARDDTARGQPQHF; DNA: TGCAGTGCTAGAGATGACACGGCCCGGGGGCAGCCCCAGCATTTT
D: .; J: TRBJ2-5; size: .; V: TRBV5-4; CDR3: CASSDPKTAETQYF; DNA: TGTGCCAGCAGCGACCCTAAGACAGCGGAGACCCAGTACTTC
D: .; J: TRBJ1-6; size: once; V: TRBV20-1; CDR3: CSGREGLGNSPLHF; DNA: TGCAGCGGACGTGAGGGGCTCGGTAATTCACCCCTCCACTTT
D: .; J: TRBJ2-7; size: .; V: TRBV3-1; CDR3: CASSQERHEQYF; DNA: TGTGCCAGCAGCCAAGAAAGACACGAGCAGTACTTC
D: .; J: TRBJ2-5; size: .; V: TRBV2; CDR3: CASSAGGGETQYF; DNA: TGTGCCAGCAGTGCGGGGGGCGGAGAGACCCAGTACTTC
D: .; J: TRBJ1-1; size: .; V: TRBV29-1; CDR3: CSVDFLQGPEGRNTEAFF; DNA: TGCAGCGTCGACTTCTTACAGGGACCTGAGGGGCGGAACACTGAAGCTTTCTTT
D: .; J: TRBJ2-5; size: .; V: TRBV3-1; CDR3: CASSPSGTPETQYF; DNA: TGTGCCAGCAGCCCAAGCGGAACCCCGGAGACCCAGTACTTC
D: .; J: TRBJ2-7; size: .; V: TRBV11-2; CDR3: CASSLEPGSEQYF; DNA: TGTGCCAGCAGCTTAGAACCCGGTAGCGAGCAGTACTTC
D: TRBD1; J: TRBJ2-7; size: once; V: TRBV19; CDR3: CATSGGGYEQYF; DNA: TGTGCCACCTCAGGGGGCGGCTACGAGCAGTACTTC
D: .; J: TRBJ2-3; size: .; V: TRBV18; CDR3: CASSPSRGVTQYF; DNA: TGTGCCAGCTCACCAAGCCGGGGAGTCACGCAGTATTTT
D: .; J: TRBJ2-5; size: .; V: TRBV20-1; CDR3: CSASPGDQETQYF; DNA: TGCAGTGCTAGCCCGGGGGACCAAGAGACCCAGTACTTC
D: .; J: TRBJ2-3; size: .; V: TRBV7-9; CDR3: CASSPRRSTDTQYF; DNA: TGTGCCAGCAGTCCCAGGAGAAGCACAGATACGCAGTATTTT
D: .; J: TRBJ2-7; size: .; V: TRBV20-1; CDR3: CSARLRGRSYEQYF; DNA: TGCAGTGCTCGCCTCCGGGGGAGAAGTTACGAGCAGTACTTC
D: TRBD2; J: TRBJ2-7; size: .; V: TRBV7-2; CDR3: CASSFWRGGVGEQYF; DNA: TGTGCCAGCAGCTTTTGGCGGGGGGGCGTTGGCGAGCAGTACTTC
D: .; J: TRBJ1-6; size: .; V: TRBV4-3; CDR3: CASSQVPLRQPLHF; DNA: TGCGCCAGCAGCCAAGTCCCACTTAGGCAGCCCCTCCACTTT
D: .; J: TRBJ1-2; size: .; V: TRBV5-1; CDR3: CASSLMGGANYGYTF; DNA: TGCGCCAGCAGCTTGATGGGGGGTGCTAACTATGGCTACACCTTC
D: TRBD2; J: TRBJ2-1; size: .; V: TRBV20-1; CDR3: CSAREGLLGEQFF; DNA: TGCAGTGCCCGGGAGGGGCTCCTCGGTGAGCAGTTCTTC
D: .; J: TRBJ2-1; size: .; V: TRBV18; CDR3: CASSPITDNEQFF; DNA: TGTGCCAGCTCACCAATCACGGACAATGAGCAGTTCTTC
D: TRBD1; J: TRBJ2-7; size: .; V: TRBV25-1; CDR3: CASRETGALSEQYF; DNA: TGTGCCAGCAGAGAGACAGGGGCCCTTTCCGAGCAGTACTTC
D: .; J: TRBJ2-3; size: .; V: TRBV30; CDR3: CAWSAGASTDTQYF; DNA: TGTGCCTGGAGTGCAGGGGCGAGCACAGATACGCAGTATTTT
D: TRBD1; J: TRBJ1-1; size: .; V: TRBV20-1; CDR3: CSGETGQWVTEAFF; DNA: TGCAGTGGCGAGACGGGACAGTGGGTCACTGAAGCTTTCTTT
D: .; J: TRBJ2-7; size: .; V: TRBV18; CDR3: CASSPSTAQNEQYF; DNA: TGTGCCAGCTCACCAAGCACAGCTCAAAACGAGCAGTACTTC
D: TRBD2; J: TRBJ2-6; size: .; V: TRBV4-3; CDR3: CASSRVSGGAVSGANVLTF; DNA: TGCGCCAGCAGCCGGGTTAGCGGGGGGGCCGTGTCGGGGGCCAACGTCCTGACTTTC
D: .; J: TRBJ1-3; size: .; V: TRBV30; CDR3: CAWSEKAAGNTIYF; DNA: TGTGCCTGGAGTGAGAAGGCAGCTGGAAACACCATATATTTT
D: .; J: TRBJ2-2; size: .; V: TRBV11-2; CDR3: CASSLDRSGELFF; DNA: TGTGCCAGCAGCTTAGATCGAAGCGGGGAGCTGTTTTTT
D: TRBD2; J: TRBJ2-1; size: .; V: TRBV29-1; CDR3: CSVSGTSETYNEQFF; DNA: TGCAGCGTGAGCGGGACTAGCGAGACCTACAATGAGCAGTTCTTC
D: .; J: TRBJ1-2; size: once; V: TRBV30; CDR3: CAWNLLAEVAGYTF; DNA: TGTGCCTGGAATCTGCTAGCGGAGGTGGCAGGCTACACCTTC
D: .; J: TRBJ2-1; size: .; V: TRBV3-1; CDR3: CASSQDLRGGRRDEQFF; DNA: TGTGCCAGCAGCCAAGATTTGCGAGGGGGGCGCCGAGATGAGCAGTTCTTC
D: .; J: TRBJ2-1; size: .; V: TRBV11-2; CDR3: CASSEGQITYNEQFF; DNA: TGTGCCAGCAGTGAAGGACAGATCACCTACAATGAGCAGTTCTTC
D: .; J: TRBJ1-5; size: .; V: TRBV29-1; CDR3: CSVESPRRCNQPQHF; DNA: TGCAGCGTTGAGTCTCCCCGAAGGTGCAATCAGCCCCAGCATTTT